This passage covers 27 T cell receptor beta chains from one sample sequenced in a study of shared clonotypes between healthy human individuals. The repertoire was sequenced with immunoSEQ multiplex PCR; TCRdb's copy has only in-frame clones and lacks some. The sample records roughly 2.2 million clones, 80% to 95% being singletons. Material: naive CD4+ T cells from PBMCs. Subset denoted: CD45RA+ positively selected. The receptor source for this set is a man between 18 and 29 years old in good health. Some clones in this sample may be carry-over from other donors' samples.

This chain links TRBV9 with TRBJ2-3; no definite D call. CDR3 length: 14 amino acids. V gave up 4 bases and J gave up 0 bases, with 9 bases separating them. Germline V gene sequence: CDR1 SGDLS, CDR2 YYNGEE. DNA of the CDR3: TGTGCCAGCAGCCCCGGACCTAGCACAGATACGCAGTATTTT. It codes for CASSPGPSTDTQYF. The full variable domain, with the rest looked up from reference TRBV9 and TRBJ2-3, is DSGVTQTPKHLITATGQRVTLRCSPRSGDLSVYWYQQSLDQGLQFLIQYYNGEERAKGNILERFSAQQFPDLHSELNLSSLELGDSALYFCASSPGPSTDTQYFGPGTRLTVL.

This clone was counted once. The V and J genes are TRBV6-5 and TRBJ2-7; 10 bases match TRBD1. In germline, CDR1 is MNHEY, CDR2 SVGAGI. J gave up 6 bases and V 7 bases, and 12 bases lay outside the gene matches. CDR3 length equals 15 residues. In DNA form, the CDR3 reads TGTGCCAGCACTGAGGGACAGGGGCCTCTCGGCGAGCAGTACTTC. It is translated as CASTEGQGPLGEQYF.

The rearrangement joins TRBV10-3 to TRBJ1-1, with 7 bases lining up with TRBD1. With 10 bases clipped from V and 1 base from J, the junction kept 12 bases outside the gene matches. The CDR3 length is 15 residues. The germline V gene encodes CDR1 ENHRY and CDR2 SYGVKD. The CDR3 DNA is TGTGCCAGCCAACCTGGGACAGACAAGAACACTGAAGCTTTCTTT. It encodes CASQPGTDKNTEAFF.

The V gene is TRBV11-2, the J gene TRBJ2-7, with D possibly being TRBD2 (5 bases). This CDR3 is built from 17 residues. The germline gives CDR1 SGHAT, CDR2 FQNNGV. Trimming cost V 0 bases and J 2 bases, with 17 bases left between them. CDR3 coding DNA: TGTGCCAGCAGCTTAGAGTCGGGGTCCTACCTCCCCTACGAGCAGTACTTC. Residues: CASSLESGSYLPYEQYF.

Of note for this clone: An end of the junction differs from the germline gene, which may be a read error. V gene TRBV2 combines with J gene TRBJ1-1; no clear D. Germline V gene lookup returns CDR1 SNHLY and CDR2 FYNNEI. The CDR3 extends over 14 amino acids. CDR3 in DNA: TGTGCCAGCACTGAAACGACTCTGAACACTGAAGCTTTCTTT. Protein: CASTETTLNTEAFF.

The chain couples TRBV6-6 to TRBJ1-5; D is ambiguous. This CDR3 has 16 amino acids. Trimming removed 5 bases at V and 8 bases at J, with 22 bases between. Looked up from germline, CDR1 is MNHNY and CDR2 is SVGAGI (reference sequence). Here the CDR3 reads CASSRRAEGRLKPQHF. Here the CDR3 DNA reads TGTGCCAGCAGTCGACGTGCGGAGGGTAGGTTGAAGCCCCAGCATTTT.

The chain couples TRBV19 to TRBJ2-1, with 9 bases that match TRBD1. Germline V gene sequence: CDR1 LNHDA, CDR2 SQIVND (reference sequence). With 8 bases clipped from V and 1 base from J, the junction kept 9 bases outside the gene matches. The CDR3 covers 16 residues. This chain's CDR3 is CASSSWGQGSYNEQFF. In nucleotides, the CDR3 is TGTGCCAGTTCCTCTTGGGGACAGGGATCCTACAATGAGCAGTTCTTC.

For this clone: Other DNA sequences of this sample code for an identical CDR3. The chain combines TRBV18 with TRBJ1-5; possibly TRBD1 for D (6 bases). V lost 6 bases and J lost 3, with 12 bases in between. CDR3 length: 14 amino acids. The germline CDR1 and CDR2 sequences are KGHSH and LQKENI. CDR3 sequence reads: CASSPTGPNQPQHF. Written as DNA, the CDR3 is TGTGCCAGCTCCCCGACAGGACCCAATCAGCCCCAGCATTTT.

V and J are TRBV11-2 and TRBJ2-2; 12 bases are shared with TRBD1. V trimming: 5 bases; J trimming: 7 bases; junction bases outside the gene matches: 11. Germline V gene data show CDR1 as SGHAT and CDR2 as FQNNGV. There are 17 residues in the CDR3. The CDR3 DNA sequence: TGTGCCAGCAGCCCGACAGGGGACAGGGGGCTGGGCGGGGAGCTGTTTTTT. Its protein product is CASSPTGDRGLGGELFF.

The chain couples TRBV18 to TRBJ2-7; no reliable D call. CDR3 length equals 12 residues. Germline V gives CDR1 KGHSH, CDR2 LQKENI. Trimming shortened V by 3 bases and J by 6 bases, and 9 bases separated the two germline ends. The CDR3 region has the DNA TGTGCCAGCTCACCGGACGTATCCGAGCAGTACTTC. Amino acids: CASSPDVSEQYF.

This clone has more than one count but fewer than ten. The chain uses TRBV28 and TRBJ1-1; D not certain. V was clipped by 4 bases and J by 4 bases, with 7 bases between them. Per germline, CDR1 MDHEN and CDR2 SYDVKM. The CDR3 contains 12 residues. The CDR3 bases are TGTGCCAGCAGTTCCCCAAGCACTGAAGCTTTCTTT. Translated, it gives CASSSPSTEAFF.

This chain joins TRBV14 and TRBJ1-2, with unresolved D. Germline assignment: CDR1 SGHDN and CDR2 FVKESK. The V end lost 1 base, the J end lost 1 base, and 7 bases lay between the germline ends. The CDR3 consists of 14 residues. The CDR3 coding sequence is TGTGCCAGCAGCCAAGCTTCGCATAACTATGGCTACACCTTC. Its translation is CASSQASHNYGYTF.

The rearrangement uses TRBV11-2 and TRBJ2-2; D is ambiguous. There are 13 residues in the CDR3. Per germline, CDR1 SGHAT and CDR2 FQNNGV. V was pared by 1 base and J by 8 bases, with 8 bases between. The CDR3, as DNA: TGTGCCAGCAGCTTAGGTTCAAGGGGGGAGCTGTTTTTT. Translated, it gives CASSLGSRGELFF.

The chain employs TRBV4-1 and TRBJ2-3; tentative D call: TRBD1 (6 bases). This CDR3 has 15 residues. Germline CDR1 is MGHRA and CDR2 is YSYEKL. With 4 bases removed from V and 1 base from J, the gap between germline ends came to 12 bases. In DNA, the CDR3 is TGCGCCAGCAGCCTGCAGGGGTGGGGCACAGATACGCAGTATTTT. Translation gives CASSLQGWGTDTQYF.

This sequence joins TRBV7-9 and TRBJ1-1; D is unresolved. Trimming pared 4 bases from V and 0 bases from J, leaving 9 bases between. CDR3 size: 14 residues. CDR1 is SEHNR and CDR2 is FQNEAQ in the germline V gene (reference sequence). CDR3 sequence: CASSSRHMNTEAFF. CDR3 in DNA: TGTGCCAGCAGCTCTCGACATATGAACACTGAAGCTTTCTTT.

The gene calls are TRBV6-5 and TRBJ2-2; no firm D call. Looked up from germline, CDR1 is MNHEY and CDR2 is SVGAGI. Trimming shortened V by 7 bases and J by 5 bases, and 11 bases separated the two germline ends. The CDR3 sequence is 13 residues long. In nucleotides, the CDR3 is TGTGCCAGCACTCGGGCGGTTACCGGGGAGCTGTTTTTT. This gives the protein CASTRAVTGELFF.

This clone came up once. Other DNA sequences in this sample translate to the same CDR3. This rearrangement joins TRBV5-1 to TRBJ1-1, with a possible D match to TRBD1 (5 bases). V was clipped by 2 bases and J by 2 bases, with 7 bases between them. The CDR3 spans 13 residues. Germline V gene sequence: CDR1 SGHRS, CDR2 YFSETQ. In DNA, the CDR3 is TGCGCCAGCAGCTTCAGGGAAAACACTGAAGCTTTCTTT. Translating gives CASSFRENTEAFF.

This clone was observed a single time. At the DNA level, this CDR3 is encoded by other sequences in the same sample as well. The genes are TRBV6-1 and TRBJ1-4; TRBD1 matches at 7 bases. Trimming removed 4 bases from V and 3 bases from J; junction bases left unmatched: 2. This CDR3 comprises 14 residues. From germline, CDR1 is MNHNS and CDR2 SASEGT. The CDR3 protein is CASSGGTANEKLFF. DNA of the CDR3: TGTGCCAGCAGTGGTGGGACAGCTAATGAAAAACTGTTTTTT.

The CDR3 protein is CASSLVASYGGNEQFF. In DNA form, the CDR3 reads TGTGCCAGCAGCTTAGTCGCATCCTATGGGGGCAATGAGCAGTTCTTC. V and J are TRBV7-6 and TRBJ2-1; possibly TRBD1 or TRBD2 for D (5 bases each). V dropped 1 base and J dropped 6 bases, with 16 bases sitting between them. The CDR3 loop spans 16 amino acids. Germline V gene data show CDR1 as SGHVS and CDR2 as FNYEAQ.

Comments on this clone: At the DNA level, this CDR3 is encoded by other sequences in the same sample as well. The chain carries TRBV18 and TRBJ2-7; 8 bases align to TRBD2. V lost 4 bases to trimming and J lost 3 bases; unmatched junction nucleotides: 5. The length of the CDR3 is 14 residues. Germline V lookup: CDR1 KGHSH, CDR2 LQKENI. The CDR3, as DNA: TGTGCCAGCTCACGGGGAACTAGCGGCTACGAGCAGTACTTC. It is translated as CASSRGTSGYEQYF.

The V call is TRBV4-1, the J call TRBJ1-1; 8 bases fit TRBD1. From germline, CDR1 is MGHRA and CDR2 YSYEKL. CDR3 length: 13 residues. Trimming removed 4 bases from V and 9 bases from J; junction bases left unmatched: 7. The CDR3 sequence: CASSPLTGAKAFF. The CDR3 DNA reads TGCGCCAGCAGCCCGTTGACAGGGGCTAAAGCTTTCTTT.

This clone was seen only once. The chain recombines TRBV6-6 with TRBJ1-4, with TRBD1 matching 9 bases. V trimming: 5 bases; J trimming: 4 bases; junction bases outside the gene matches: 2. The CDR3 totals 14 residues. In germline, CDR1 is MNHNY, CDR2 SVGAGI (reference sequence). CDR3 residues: CASSRTGDNEKLFF. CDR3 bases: TGTGCCAGCAGTCGGACAGGGGATAATGAAAAACTGTTTTTT.

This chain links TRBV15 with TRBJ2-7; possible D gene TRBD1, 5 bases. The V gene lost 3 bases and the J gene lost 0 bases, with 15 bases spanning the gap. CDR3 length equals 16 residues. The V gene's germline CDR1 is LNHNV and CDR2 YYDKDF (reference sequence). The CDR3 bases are TGTGCCACCAGCAGCCCGGGCAGGGCGAGCTCCTACGAGCAGTACTTC. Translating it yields CATSSPGRASSYEQYF. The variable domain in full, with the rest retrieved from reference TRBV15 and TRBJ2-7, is DAMVIQNPRYQVTQFGKPVTLSCSQTLNHNVMYWYQQKSSQAPKLLFHYYDKDFNNEADTPDNFQSRRPNTSFCFLDIRSPGLGDTAMYLCATSSPGRASSYEQYFGPGTRLTVT.

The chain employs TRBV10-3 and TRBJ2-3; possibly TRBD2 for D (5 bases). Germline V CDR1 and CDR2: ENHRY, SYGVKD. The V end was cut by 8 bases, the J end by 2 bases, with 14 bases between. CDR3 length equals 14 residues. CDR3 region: CAIRHGEITDTQYF. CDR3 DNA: TGTGCCATCCGACACGGGGAGATCACAGATACGCAGTATTTT.

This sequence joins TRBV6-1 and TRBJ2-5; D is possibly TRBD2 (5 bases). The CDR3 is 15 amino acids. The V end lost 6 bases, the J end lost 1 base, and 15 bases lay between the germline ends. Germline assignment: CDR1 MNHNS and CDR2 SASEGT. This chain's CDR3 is CASSVARVPQETQYF. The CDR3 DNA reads TGTGCCAGCAGCGTCGCGCGGGTGCCCCAAGAGACCCAGTACTTC.

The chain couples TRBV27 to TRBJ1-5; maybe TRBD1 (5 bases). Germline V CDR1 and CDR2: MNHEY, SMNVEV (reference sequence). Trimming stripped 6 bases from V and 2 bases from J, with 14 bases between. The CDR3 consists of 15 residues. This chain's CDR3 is CASSAGTTGNQPQHF. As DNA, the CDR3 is TGTGCCAGCAGCGCCGGGACGACGGGCAATCAGCCCCAGCATTTT.

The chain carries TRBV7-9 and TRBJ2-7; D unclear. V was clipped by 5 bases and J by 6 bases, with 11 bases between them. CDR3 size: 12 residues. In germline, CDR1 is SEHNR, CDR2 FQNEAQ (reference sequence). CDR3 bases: TGTGCCAGCAGCCCAACCTCAAGCGAGCAGTACTTC. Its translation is CASSPTSSEQYF. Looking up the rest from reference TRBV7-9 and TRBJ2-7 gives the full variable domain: DTGVSQNPRHKITKRGQNVTFRCDPISEHNRLYWYRQTLGQGPEFLTYFQNEAQLEKSRLLSDRFSAERPKGSFSTLEIQRTEQGDSAMYLCASSPTSSEQYFGPGTRLTVT.